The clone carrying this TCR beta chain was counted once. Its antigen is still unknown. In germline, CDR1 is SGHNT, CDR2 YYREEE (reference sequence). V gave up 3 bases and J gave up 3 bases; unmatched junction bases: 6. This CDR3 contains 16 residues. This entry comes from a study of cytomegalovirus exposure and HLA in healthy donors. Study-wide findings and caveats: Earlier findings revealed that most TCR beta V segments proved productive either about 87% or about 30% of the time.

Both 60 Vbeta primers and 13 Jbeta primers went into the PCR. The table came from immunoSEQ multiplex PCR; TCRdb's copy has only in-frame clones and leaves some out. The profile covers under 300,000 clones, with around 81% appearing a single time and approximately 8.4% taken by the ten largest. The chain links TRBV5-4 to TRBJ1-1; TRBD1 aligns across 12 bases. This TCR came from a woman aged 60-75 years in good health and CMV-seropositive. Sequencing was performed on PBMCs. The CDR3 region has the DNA TGTGCCAGCAGCTCTGGGGGACAGGGGGCGTACACTGAAGCTTTCTTT. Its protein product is CASSSGGQGAYTEAFF.